The 18 T cell receptor beta chains presented below share a single source sample, sequenced in a study of T-cell memory formation after mild COVID-19. TCRdb re-called the 5' RACE reads with MiXCR, one entry per CDR3 protein. The profile shows roughly 40,000 distinct CDR3 sequences, 7.3% of them singletons. The sequencing input was PBMCs or a T cell subset sorted from them (not recorded which). These receptors were obtained from a man between 18 and 35 years old who had mild COVID-19 (a few samples of this study predate the infection). Cell type and time point are not known.

There are many counts of this clonotype. The chain couples TRBV7-9 to TRBJ2-7; D is unresolved. V was clipped by 3 bases and J by 3 bases, with 12 bases between them. In germline, CDR1 is SEHNR, CDR2 FQNEAQ (reference sequence). This CDR3 contains 14 residues. The CDR3, as DNA: TGTGCCAGCAGCTTGGAAGAAACAAGCTACGAGCAGTACTTC. This sequence encodes CASSLEETSYEQYF.

The chain couples TRBV3-1 to TRBJ2-7, with D perhaps assigned TRBD1 or TRBD2 (5 bases each). V was clipped by 5 bases and J by 6 bases, with 11 bases between them. Germline V gives CDR1 LGHDT, CDR2 YNNKEL (reference sequence). The CDR3 totals 12 residues. For the CDR3, the DNA is TGTGCCAGCAGCACCCCAGGGAGCGAGCAGTACTTC. Its protein is CASSTPGSEQYF.

The genes are TRBV7-2 and TRBJ1-6, with D perhaps matching TRBD1 (6 bases). CDR3 length equals 14 residues. CDR1 and CDR2 (germline): SGHTA, FQGNSA. The ends were cut back, 2 bases at V and 10 bases at J, with 12 bases in the middle. The CDR3 sequence: CASSLRQGNSPLHF. The CDR3 region has the DNA TGTGCCAGCAGCTTACGGCAGGGGAACTCACCCCTCCACTTT.

The rearrangement links TRBV7-2 to TRBJ1-2; no firm D call. This CDR3 comprises 13 residues. CDR1 SGHTA and CDR2 FQGNSA come from the germline V gene. V was pared by 4 bases and J by 8 bases, with 14 bases between. The DNA of the CDR3 is TGTGCCAGCAGCTACGGGCCCGGAGAGGGCTACACCTTC. Its protein product is CASSYGPGEGYTF.

In this sample, this clonotype turned up a few times. The rearrangement links TRBV7-9 to TRBJ1-3, with D uncertain. The CDR3 contains 13 residues. The ends were cut back, 3 bases at V and 5 bases at J, with 8 bases in the middle. Germline CDR1 and CDR2: SEHNR and FQNEAQ (reference sequence). The CDR3 loop reads CASSFGSRNTIYF. DNA for the CDR3: TGTGCCAGCAGCTTCGGGTCGAGAAACACCATATATTTT.

The J gene is TRBJ1-1, the V gene TRBV27; D might be TRBD1 (6 bases). Germline V gives CDR1 MNHEY, CDR2 SMNVEV (reference sequence). The length of the CDR3 is 14 residues. The V gene lost 3 bases and the J gene lost 3 bases, with 11 bases spanning the gap. CDR3 amino acids: CASSLKGVYTEAFF. CDR3 DNA sequence: TGTGCCAGCAGTTTGAAGGGGGTGTACACTGAAGCTTTCTTT.

The chain combines TRBV7-3 with TRBJ2-3; 8 nucleotides match TRBD2. The CDR3 contains 15 residues. Germline V gene lookup returns CDR1 SGHTA and CDR2 FQGTGA. V was clipped by 5 bases and J by 7 bases; unmatched bases: 11. The CDR3 sequence: CASSPPGGGFHTQYF. In DNA, the CDR3 is TGTGCCAGCAGCCCCCCGGGGGGGGGTTTTCATACGCAGTATTTT.

The J gene is TRBJ1-1, the V gene TRBV7-9; D gene unclear. The germline CDR1 and CDR2 sequences are SEHNR and FQNEAQ (reference sequence). This CDR3 contains 14 residues. V dropped 1 base and J dropped 5 bases, with 11 bases sitting between them. CDR3: CASSLERAGTEAFF. Written as DNA, the CDR3 is TGTGCCAGCAGCTTAGAGCGGGCCGGGACTGAAGCTTTCTTT.

This clonotype was seen a handful of times. The V gene is TRBV5-1, the J gene TRBJ2-5; 8 nucleotides match TRBD1. The J segment lost 5 bases and the V segment lost 0 bases, leaving 6 bases of the junction unmatched. This CDR3 has 15 amino acids. Germline CDR1 SGHRS, CDR2 YFSETQ. The CDR3 loop is CASSLEAGGRETQYF. CDR3 DNA: TGCGCCAGCAGCTTGGAGGCAGGGGGCCGGGAGACCCAGTACTTC.

This clonotype turned up a few times. The V and J genes are TRBV5-5 and TRBJ1-4, with TRBD1 as a possible D gene (5 bases). The germline gives CDR1 SGHKS, CDR2 YYEKEE (reference sequence). V lost 0 bases, J lost 5 bases, and 11 bases lay in between. The CDR3 spans 15 residues. CDR3 amino acids: CASSLVAGKNEKLFF. Here the CDR3 DNA reads TGTGCCAGCAGCTTGGTGGCAGGGAAGAATGAAAAACTGTTTTTT.

The V gene is TRBV5-1, the J gene TRBJ2-4, with D possibly being TRBD2 (6 bases). V gave up 4 bases and J gave up 7 bases, with 15 bases separating them. Per germline, CDR1 SGHRS and CDR2 YFSETQ. This CDR3 comprises 14 residues. The CDR3 region is CASSLPGEYNIQYF. CDR3 sequence (DNA): TGCGCCAGCAGCCTTCCGGGAGAATACAACATTCAGTACTTC.

V is TRBV3-1 and J is TRBJ2-3; 9 nucleotides match TRBD1. The ends lost 0 bases at V and 6 bases at J; junction bases unmatched: 10. Germline V lookup: CDR1 LGHDT, CDR2 YNNKEL (reference sequence). The CDR3 runs 17 residues. CDR3 protein: CASSQDASGQGSDTQYF. The CDR3 nucleotides are TGTGCCAGCAGCCAAGATGCGTCGGGACAGGGATCCGATACGCAGTATTTT.

This clonotype was counted ten times or more. The chain recombines TRBV27 with TRBJ2-5; no definite D call. This CDR3 has 13 residues. Trimming removed 5 bases from V and 5 bases from J, with 12 bases in between. CDR1 is MNHEY and CDR2 is SMNVEV in the germline V gene (reference sequence). CDR3 nucleotide sequence: TGTGCCAGCAGTCTGAGACGTGTGGAGACCCAGTACTTC. Protein sequence: CASSLRRVETQYF.

V usage is TRBV4-2 and J usage is TRBJ2-3; possibly TRBD1 for D (6 bases). The CDR3 contains 14 residues. Germline V gene data show CDR1 as LGHNA and CDR2 as YNFKEQ. Trimming took off 1 base at V and 10 bases at J, with 15 bases between the two ends. The CDR3 loop is CASSQVVGARAQYF. The CDR3 DNA reads as TGTGCCAGCAGCCAAGTAGTGGGGGCGAGAGCGCAGTATTTT.

There are a few counts of this clonotype. The V call is TRBV5-1, the J call TRBJ2-3; no firm D call. Trimming cost V 1 base and J 4 bases, with 13 bases left between them. The CDR3 extends over 15 amino acids. Germline-derived CDR1 and CDR2 are SGHRS and YFSETQ. The chain's CDR3 is CASSLTSGFADTQYF. Here the CDR3 DNA reads TGCGCCAGCAGCTTGACGTCCGGGTTTGCAGATACGCAGTATTTT.

This clonotype was seen a few times. V and J are TRBV6-2 or TRBV6-3 and TRBJ2-7; TRBD2 aligns across 10 bases. The CDR3 consists of 16 residues. CDR1 is MNHEY and CDR2 is SVGEGT in the germline V gene. Trimming took 5 bases from V and 2 from J; bases not matched to a gene: 9. The CDR3 DNA reads TGTGCCAGCAGTAAACTGACTAGCGGGTCCCCCTACGAGCAGTACTTC. This translates into CASSKLTSGSPYEQYF.

The chain has TRBV4-2 and TRBJ2-3, with 12 nucleotides matching TRBD2. Germline CDR1 LGHNA, CDR2 YNFKEQ. Losses at the gene ends were 6 bases for V and 6 bases for J; bases not matched to a gene: 4. CDR3 length: 14 amino acids. CDR3 coding DNA: TGTGCCAGCAGTCGGACTAGCGGGGCTGATACGCAGTATTTT. Translating gives CASSRTSGADTQYF.

This chain connects TRBV15 to TRBJ1-5, with 9 bases that match TRBD1. Germline CDR1 reads LNHNV; CDR2 reads YYDKDF (reference sequence). The CDR3 has 16 residues. V was clipped by 3 bases and J by 5 bases; unmatched bases: 8. This CDR3 reads CATSSGATGGYQPQHF. DNA of the CDR3: TGTGCCACCAGCAGTGGGGCTACAGGGGGCTATCAGCCCCAGCATTTT. Using reference TRBV15 and TRBJ1-5 for the parts outside the CDR3, the full variable domain is DAMVIQNPRYQVTQFGKPVTLSCSQTLNHNVMYWYQQKSSQAPKLLFHYYDKDFNNEADTPDNFQSRRPNTSFCFLDIRSPGLGDTAMYLCATSSGATGGYQPQHFGDGTRLSIL.